Listed below are T cell receptor beta chains from one sample, sequenced in a study of T cell repertoires in cytomegalovirus infection. TCRdb reprocessed the reads via MiXCR and lists one record per CDR3 protein. The sample yields some 920,000 distinct CDR3 sequences, about 33% seen once. Antigens for these TCRs are unknown. The specimen was cultured CD8+ T cells from PBMCs, collected from culture after CMV antigen stimulation. These TCRs come from a human donor in good health (CMV status not recorded). Some clones in this sample may be carry-over from other donors' samples. The CDR3 runs from the conserved cysteine through the conserved F or W. D genes are given only for firm matches. Clone size is shown for a subset of rows, as once, few, many or a class of expanded clone.

d_call: NA
clone_size: many
j_call: TRBJ2-5
v_call: TRBV7-9
cdr3_nt: TGTGCCAGCAGCTTAGTTTCGGGGTTCGACGAGACCCAGTACTTC
cdr3_aa: CASSLVSGFDETQYF

d_call: NA
clone_size: NA
j_call: TRBJ2-1
v_call: TRBV9
cdr3_nt: TGTGCCAGCAGCGACCACTATGGGGAGGACTACAATGAGCAGTTCTTC
cdr3_aa: CASSDHYGEDYNEQFF

d_call: NA
clone_size: many
j_call: TRBJ2-5
v_call: TRBV6-2/TRBV6-3
cdr3_nt: TGTGCCAGCAGTTACTCTGACAGCCAAGAGACCCAGTACTTC
cdr3_aa: CASSYSDSQETQYF

d_call: NA
clone_size: NA
j_call: TRBJ1-5
v_call: TRBV19
cdr3_nt: TGTGCCAGTAGTATGGGACCTTATAGCAATCAGCCCCAGCATTTT
cdr3_aa: CASSMGPYSNQPQHF

d_call: TRBD2
clone_size: NA
j_call: TRBJ2-1
v_call: TRBV10-3
cdr3_nt: TGTGCCATCAGTGAGTATGGCGGGGGGACCTTCCACAATGAGCAGTTCTTC
cdr3_aa: CAISEYGGGTFHNEQFF

d_call: NA
clone_size: few
j_call: TRBJ2-3
v_call: TRBV12-3/TRBV12-4
cdr3_nt: TGTGCCAGCAGTTTCCCAGGGGCAGATACGCAGTATTTT
cdr3_aa: CASSFPGADTQYF

d_call: TRBD1
clone_size: NA
j_call: TRBJ1-1
v_call: TRBV6-6
cdr3_nt: TGTGCCAGCAGTTGGGGACAGGGGATTACTGAAGCTTTCTTT
cdr3_aa: CASSWGQGITEAFF

d_call: TRBD2
clone_size: many
j_call: TRBJ2-3
v_call: TRBV5-1
cdr3_nt: TGCGCCAGCAGCCCGTGGGACTATCTGAGCACAGATACGCAGTATTTT
cdr3_aa: CASSPWDYLSTDTQYF

d_call: TRBD1
clone_size: NA
j_call: TRBJ1-5
v_call: TRBV2
cdr3_nt: TGTGCCAGCAGGACAGGGAGGGTAGCAGGGCAGCCCCAGCATTTT
cdr3_aa: CASRTGRVAGQPQHF

d_call: NA
clone_size: few
j_call: TRBJ1-2
v_call: TRBV4-1
cdr3_nt: TGCGCCAGCAGCCAAGATCGGGGGCGCGCTAACTATGGCTACACCTTC
cdr3_aa: CASSQDRGRANYGYTF

d_call: NA
clone_size: NA
j_call: TRBJ2-3
v_call: TRBV6-8
cdr3_nt: TGTGCCAGCAGTTACCTCCTGGGAACAGATACGCAGTATTTT
cdr3_aa: CASSYLLGTDTQYF

d_call: TRBD1
clone_size: NA
j_call: TRBJ1-5
v_call: TRBV28
cdr3_nt: TGTGCCAGCAGCCTTACAGGGGGTGGGCATCAGCCCCAGCATTTT
cdr3_aa: CASSLTGGGHQPQHF

d_call: NA
clone_size: few
j_call: TRBJ2-5
v_call: TRBV10-2
cdr3_nt: TGCGCCAGCAGTGACAAGATAGCGCGAGAGACCCAGTACTTC
cdr3_aa: CASSDKIARETQYF

d_call: NA
clone_size: NA
j_call: TRBJ1-1
v_call: TRBV6-1
cdr3_nt: TGTGCCAGCAGTCGGGGGGCGGCTTCTAACACTGAAGCTTTCTTT
cdr3_aa: CASSRGAASNTEAFF

d_call: NA
clone_size: NA
j_call: TRBJ2-5
v_call: TRBV13
cdr3_nt: TGTGCCAGCAGCTCGTTTGGGACACCGTACCAAGAGACCCAGTACTTC
cdr3_aa: CASSSFGTPYQETQYF

d_call: NA
clone_size: NA
j_call: TRBJ1-1
v_call: TRBV12-3/TRBV12-4
cdr3_nt: TGTGCCAGCAGTTTCAGGGTTATCGGGGGAGAATCCAAGAACACTGAAGCTTTCTTT
cdr3_aa: CASSFRVIGGESKNTEAFF

d_call: TRBD1
clone_size: NA
j_call: TRBJ1-5
v_call: TRBV6-1
cdr3_nt: TGTGCCAGCAGTGGACGGGACAGGGCTTTTCAGCCCCAGCATTTT
cdr3_aa: CASSGRDRAFQPQHF

d_call: NA
clone_size: many
j_call: TRBJ1-1
v_call: TRBV7-8
cdr3_nt: TGTGCCAGCAGCTTAGGGGGAGTCGGGTACAGGGTGAACACTGAAGCTTTCTTT
cdr3_aa: CASSLGGVGYRVNTEAFF

d_call: NA
clone_size: many
j_call: TRBJ2-5
v_call: TRBV6-1
cdr3_nt: TGTGCCAGCAGTGAATGGATCTCCGGAGGGGAGACCCAGTACTTC
cdr3_aa: CASSEWISGGETQYF

d_call: TRBD2
clone_size: NA
j_call: TRBJ2-7
v_call: TRBV6-6
cdr3_nt: TGTGCCAGCAGTTACTCGGAAGAGCGGGGGGTCTACGAGCAGTACTTC
cdr3_aa: CASSYSEERGVYEQYF

d_call: TRBD2
clone_size: NA
j_call: TRBJ2-7
v_call: TRBV5-8
cdr3_nt: TGTGCCAGCAGCTTGATGGCTAGCGGGGTCAACGAGCAGTACTTC
cdr3_aa: CASSLMASGVNEQYF

d_call: NA
clone_size: many
j_call: TRBJ2-5
v_call: TRBV7-2
cdr3_nt: TGTGCCAGCAGCTTCCCCTCTCTAGTGGAGACCCAGTACTTC
cdr3_aa: CASSFPSLVETQYF

d_call: NA
clone_size: few
j_call: TRBJ1-5
v_call: TRBV12-3/TRBV12-4
cdr3_nt: TGTGCCAGCAGTGATCAGGAATATCAGCCCCAGCATTTT
cdr3_aa: CASSDQEYQPQHF

d_call: NA
clone_size: NA
j_call: TRBJ2-1
v_call: TRBV6-2/TRBV6-3
cdr3_nt: TGTGCCAGCAGTTTTTCGCATGGGCAGTTCTTC
cdr3_aa: CASSFSHGQFF

d_call: NA
clone_size: NA
j_call: TRBJ2-3
v_call: TRBV20-1
cdr3_nt: TGCAGTGCTTACGGATTAGGGGAAGGCGATACGCAGTATTTT
cdr3_aa: CSAYGLGEGDTQYF

d_call: NA
clone_size: NA
j_call: TRBJ2-7
v_call: TRBV27
cdr3_nt: TGTGCCAGCAGTTTATCGACTTGGTTCAACGAGCAGTACTTC
cdr3_aa: CASSLSTWFNEQYF

d_call: TRBD1
clone_size: few
j_call: TRBJ2-3
v_call: TRBV28
cdr3_nt: TGTGCCAGCAGTTTTGGCAGGGGGCAGGCAGATACGCAGTATTTT
cdr3_aa: CASSFGRGQADTQYF

d_call: NA
clone_size: NA
j_call: TRBJ2-1
v_call: TRBV19
cdr3_nt: TGTGCCAGTAGTATAGATCTTTTTGATGAGCAGTTCTTC
cdr3_aa: CASSIDLFDEQFF

d_call: NA
clone_size: NA
j_call: TRBJ1-1
v_call: TRBV4-3
cdr3_nt: TGCGCCAGCAGCCAAGATTGGGGGGCGAACACTGAAGCTTTCTTT
cdr3_aa: CASSQDWGANTEAFF

d_call: TRBD1
clone_size: NA
j_call: TRBJ1-2
v_call: TRBV6-1
cdr3_nt: TGTGCCAGCAGGGGACAGGGGAGGATCGATGACTACACCTTC
cdr3_aa: CASRGQGRIDDYTF

d_call: NA
clone_size: NA
j_call: TRBJ2-7
v_call: TRBV11-2
cdr3_nt: TGTGCCAGCAGCTTATTGGACGGACTAACCTACGAGCAGTACTTC
cdr3_aa: CASSLLDGLTYEQYF

d_call: NA
clone_size: many
j_call: TRBJ1-1
v_call: TRBV24-1
cdr3_nt: TGTGCCACCAGTGGTCGGGGCGGGGGTGAAGCTTTCTTT
cdr3_aa: CATSGRGGGEAFF

d_call: NA
clone_size: NA
j_call: TRBJ2-6
v_call: TRBV9
cdr3_nt: TGTGCCAGCAGCGTACCATTGACGGGGGCGCAAGGGGCCAACGTCCTGACTTTC
cdr3_aa: CASSVPLTGAQGANVLTF

d_call: TRBD1
clone_size: few
j_call: TRBJ1-2
v_call: TRBV6-5
cdr3_nt: TGTGCCAGCAGTTACGGGACAGGGGAAGGCTACACCTTC
cdr3_aa: CASSYGTGEGYTF

d_call: TRBD1
clone_size: NA
j_call: TRBJ2-7
v_call: TRBV19
cdr3_nt: TGTGCCAGTTACGACAGGGACGAGCAGTACTTC
cdr3_aa: CASYDRDEQYF

d_call: NA
clone_size: few
j_call: TRBJ1-6
v_call: TRBV12-3/TRBV12-4
cdr3_nt: TGTGCCAGCAGTAGACGTAGTTCACCCCTCCACTTT
cdr3_aa: CASSRRSSPLHF

d_call: NA
clone_size: NA
j_call: TRBJ1-1
v_call: TRBV2
cdr3_nt: TGTGCCAGCAGTGTGGCTGAAGCTTTCTTT
cdr3_aa: CASSVAEAFF

d_call: TRBD1
clone_size: few
j_call: TRBJ1-2
v_call: TRBV20-1
cdr3_nt: TGCAGTGCTAGGACAGGGGAGGCATATGGCTACACCTTC
cdr3_aa: CSARTGEAYGYTF

d_call: TRBD1
clone_size: many
j_call: TRBJ2-1
v_call: TRBV11-2
cdr3_nt: TGTGCCAGCAGCGGGGACAGGAGAGTCTACAATGAGCAGTTCTTC
cdr3_aa: CASSGDRRVYNEQFF

d_call: NA
clone_size: many
j_call: TRBJ2-7
v_call: TRBV7-9
cdr3_nt: TGTGCCAGCAGCTTAAGCAACAGGCCCTACGAGCAGTACTTC
cdr3_aa: CASSLSNRPYEQYF

d_call: NA
clone_size: NA
j_call: TRBJ1-2
v_call: TRBV5-8
cdr3_nt: TGTGCCAGCAGCTACAGGGTTCGGCTCTCGGATGGCTACACCTTC
cdr3_aa: CASSYRVRLSDGYTF

d_call: NA
clone_size: many
j_call: TRBJ1-1
v_call: TRBV7-9
cdr3_nt: TGTGCCAGCAGGTTTAATTCGGGACCACCCGGTGAAGCTTTCTTT
cdr3_aa: CASRFNSGPPGEAFF

d_call: TRBD1
clone_size: NA
j_call: TRBJ2-4
v_call: TRBV15
cdr3_nt: TGTGCCACCAGCGTTCAAAACAGGGGGCTGAGGAACATTCAGTACTTC
cdr3_aa: CATSVQNRGLRNIQYF

d_call: NA
clone_size: many
j_call: TRBJ2-5
v_call: TRBV7-9
cdr3_nt: TGTGCCAGCAGCTTCGGACAGAAGCGGTCGGGGGAGACCCAGTACTTC
cdr3_aa: CASSFGQKRSGETQYF

d_call: NA
clone_size: few
j_call: TRBJ1-2
v_call: TRBV19
cdr3_nt: TGTGCCAGTAGTCCGACCCAATACGGGGGATATGGCTACACCTTC
cdr3_aa: CASSPTQYGGYGYTF

d_call: TRBD2
clone_size: NA
j_call: TRBJ2-1
v_call: TRBV7-9
cdr3_nt: TGTGCCAGCTTTTCGGGGGGGTGGGTGAATGAGCAGTTCTTC
cdr3_aa: CASFSGGWVNEQFF

d_call: TRBD2
clone_size: NA
j_call: TRBJ2-5
v_call: TRBV7-2
cdr3_nt: TGTGCCAGCAGCTCGGGGGGGAAGCAAGAGACCCAGTACTTC
cdr3_aa: CASSSGGKQETQYF

d_call: TRBD1
clone_size: NA
j_call: TRBJ2-7
v_call: TRBV2
cdr3_nt: TGTGCCAGCAGGGTAACGTCGGGACAGTACTACGAGCAGTACTTC
cdr3_aa: CASRVTSGQYYEQYF

d_call: NA
clone_size: NA
j_call: TRBJ2-5
v_call: TRBV7-7
cdr3_nt: TGTGCTAGCAGCTTAGGGGACCAGGGGGAGACCCAGTACTTC
cdr3_aa: CASSLGDQGETQYF

d_call: NA
clone_size: many
j_call: TRBJ1-1
v_call: TRBV7-2
cdr3_nt: TGTGCCAGCAGCTTAGACGGGGGGGGGCTGGACACTGAAGCTTTCTTT
cdr3_aa: CASSLDGGGLDTEAFF

d_call: NA
clone_size: few
j_call: TRBJ2-3
v_call: TRBV7-9
cdr3_nt: TGTGCCAGCAGCCGTAGAGGGGAACAGAGCACAGATACGCAGTATTTT
cdr3_aa: CASSRRGEQSTDTQYF

d_call: TRBD2
clone_size: NA
j_call: TRBJ2-1
v_call: TRBV6-5
cdr3_nt: TGTGCCAGCAGTTACTTAGCCTTTTTTATCGGGGGGACTATTGACAGCTCCTACAATGAGCAGTTCTTC
cdr3_aa: CASSYLAFFIGGTIDSSYNEQFF

d_call: TRBD1
clone_size: NA
j_call: TRBJ2-7
v_call: TRBV7-9
cdr3_nt: TGTGCCAGCAGCCCCCCACAGGGGGCGAACGGGCAGTACTTC
cdr3_aa: CASSPPQGANGQYF

d_call: TRBD1
clone_size: NA
j_call: TRBJ2-7
v_call: TRBV29-1
cdr3_nt: TGCAGCACTACTACGACAGGGGGGGCCTACGAGCAGTACTTC
cdr3_aa: CSTTTTGGAYEQYF

d_call: NA
clone_size: NA
j_call: TRBJ2-7
v_call: TRBV7-9
cdr3_nt: TGTGCCAGCAGCTTTTATGCCGGAGGGGAATACGAGCAGTACTTC
cdr3_aa: CASSFYAGGEYEQYF

d_call: NA
clone_size: many
j_call: TRBJ2-2
v_call: TRBV6-1
cdr3_nt: TGTGCCAGCAGTGATTTTAAGTACACCGGGGAGCTGTTTTTT
cdr3_aa: CASSDFKYTGELFF

d_call: NA
clone_size: NA
j_call: TRBJ2-7
v_call: TRBV20-1
cdr3_nt: TGCAGTGCTAGAGATACAATGGCGGACTTTCCCTACGAGCAGTACTTC
cdr3_aa: CSARDTMADFPYEQYF